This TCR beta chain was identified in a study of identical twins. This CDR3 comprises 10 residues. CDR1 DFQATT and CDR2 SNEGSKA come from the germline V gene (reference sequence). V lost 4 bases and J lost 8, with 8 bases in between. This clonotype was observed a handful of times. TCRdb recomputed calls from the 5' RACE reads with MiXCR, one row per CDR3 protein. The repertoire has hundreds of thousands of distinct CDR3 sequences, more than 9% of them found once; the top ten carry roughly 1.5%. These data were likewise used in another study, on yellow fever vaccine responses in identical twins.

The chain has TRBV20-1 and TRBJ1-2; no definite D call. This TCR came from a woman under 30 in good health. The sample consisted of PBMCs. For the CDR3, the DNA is TGCAGTGCTATAAACTTAGGCTACACCTTC. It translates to CSAINLGYTF.